This T cell receptor beta chain was captured in a study of identical twins (dated by TCRdb to 2015 to 2016). General notes on the study: To test whether fetal clonotypes persist, the study used deep sequencing on TCR alpha and beta repertoires from monozygotic twins, unrelated adults of various ages, and cord blood. To rule out contamination, replicate twin experiments were performed at different times with different library preparation protocols.

This clonotype was found a few times. The target of this receptor is not known. Base qualities are not recorded, but no much larger clone differs from it by a single base. General findings and caveats noted by the study authors: The excess sharing between twins in beta out-of-frame sequences was weaker because fewer shared sequences reduced the signal-to-noise ratio. Recombination models systematically underestimated out-of-frame TCR alpha sharing in monozygotic twins but agreed with sharing between unrelated individuals. Because the same donors could not be followed over many years, the conclusions relied on cross-sectional statistical analysis. Abundant cord blood beta clonotypes carried fewer insertions; young adult naive repertoires showed a weaker similar trend, while memory repertoires showed none. Invariant T cells such as MAIT and iNKT could partly confound zero-insertion analyses, though diverse VJ usage argued against this for most clonotypes. Compared with coincidental sharing between unrelated individuals, an excess of low generation-probability sequences was observed among out-of-frame TCR alpha sequences shared between twins.

Every donor was a healthy Caucasian. Three pairs of female monozygotic twins, all aged roughly 18 to 29 years, made up the twin cohort. Peripheral blood mononuclear cells were the source from which RNA for the TCR libraries was isolated. Libraries were constructed by 5' RACE. For sequencing, an Illumina HiSeq 2000 was employed. A universal primer binding site was introduced by template switching, and a unique molecular identifier was present in the final cDNA, enabling accurate counting of TCR cDNA molecules. Specific primers in the conserved constant-segment region were used to synthesize first-strand cDNA for TCR alpha and beta chains. Each cDNA library was double barcoded, with a SMART-Mk sample barcode plus Illumina barcodes, to control for contamination. TruSeq adapter sequences and Illumina sample barcodes were added in two successive PCR steps. Sequencing of the TCR alpha and beta cDNA libraries was done on the Illumina HiSeq platform using custom primers. From the authors' description of their analysis: Unique molecular identifiers were extracted from raw reads with MiGEC, and CDR3 positions were determined with MiXCR. Recombination models were inferred per individual with the repgenHMM and IGoR tools using an EM algorithm. Shared clonotypes were analyzed with the tcR package in R, and sharing was normalized by the product of cloneset sizes. Out-of-frame nonproductive sequences were analyzed to study raw recombination free of thymic and clonal selection effects. Using fastp at Q25 and MiXCR, TCRdb reprocessed the public reads and kept productive beta chains. Rows with one shared CDR3 protein collapse into an entry with the most common genes and DNA. The V and J calls and clone size are TCRdb's, not the authors'. The sample table lists about 920,000 distinct CDR3 sequences, roughly an eighth of them with a count of one. The biggest ten clones account for around 1.5% of the sample.

For CDR1 and CDR2, the germline V gene lists MDHEN and SYDVKM. Trimming at the junction amounts to 7 bases on V and 7 bases on J, and the germline ends lie 23 bases apart. From its cysteine to its phenylalanine, the CDR3 spans 15 amino acids. Only the CDR3 part of the read is kept: 45 bases, read in frame from the first base. This same sample was also taken into another study, of yellow fever vaccine responses in identical twins. As the second publication notes: The T cell response to vaccination in identical twins was reported by the authors to appear partly convergent and partly personalized. In the study, vaccine-responding T cell clones were precisely tracked in identical twins.

Sequenced input: PBMCs. The V gene is TRBV28 and the J gene is TRBJ2-7; no confident D gene assignment can be made. This TCR derives from a woman aged 18-29 years in good health. CDR3 sequence: CASKGVAAGSLEQYF. At the DNA level, the sequence is TGTGCCAGCAAAGGAGTTGCGGCAGGTTCCTTGGAGCAGTACTTC.